These 10 T cell receptor beta chains were all obtained from the same sample, sequenced in a study of PD-1 blockade in classical Hodgkin lymphoma (dated by TCRdb to the early 2020s). The library was produced with the immunoSEQ multiplex PCR assay. In TCRdb, the immuneACCESS table is reduced to in-frame sequences with V and J assigned. These tables do not hold every clone; where another copy was compared, an unresolved V gene accounts for under half, and the others remain unexplained. The sample table shows under 20,000 clones, and roughly four fifths are seen once. More than 2% of the sample is taken by the ten largest. The time point label corresponds to: cycle 4 day 1 (C4D1), after more than five weeks of nivolumab. Every trial patient had relapsed after autologous stem cell transplantation, and cohorts A, B and C differed in prior brentuximab vedotin exposure. CD4+ T cells were purified from thawed PBMCs by magnetic negative selection with a Miltenyi CD4+ T cell isolation kit.

The sample consisted of CD4+ T cells from blood, taken before the fourth cycle of nivolumab. The receptors stem from a human donor with classical Hodgkin lymphoma.

This sequence joins TRBV7-2 and TRBJ1-6; possible D gene TRBD1, 5 bases. The germline gives CDR1 SGHTA, CDR2 FQGNSA. V was trimmed by 0 bases and J by 7 bases, leaving 10 bases between them. This CDR3 comprises 15 residues. The CDR3 coding sequence is TGTGCCAGCAGCTTAGCTAAGACAGAGAATTCACCCCTCCACTTT. It encodes CASSLAKTENSPLHF.

J is TRBJ1-5 and V is TRBV30, with D possibly TRBD1 on 5 matching bases. CDR1 GTSNPN and CDR2 SVGIG come from the germline V gene (reference sequence). V lost 0 bases to trimming and J lost 8 bases, with 14 bases between them. The CDR3 contains 14 residues. Written as DNA, the CDR3 is TGTGCCTGGAGTGTCAGGCAGGGTTTAGAGCCCCAGCATTTT. Its protein is CAWSVRQGLEPQHF.

The V and J genes are TRBV6-5 and TRBJ2-5; D unresolved. V was shortened by 5 bases and J by 0 bases, with 7 bases between the two germline ends. This CDR3 spans 13 amino acids. CDR1 and CDR2 (germline): MNHEY, SVGAGI. CDR3 DNA: TGTGCCAGCAGTAAAATCCACCAAGAGACCCAGTACTTC. Translated: CASSKIHQETQYF.

The chain employs TRBV9 and TRBJ2-1; 10 bases are a match to TRBD2. The J segment lost 4 bases and the V segment lost 0 bases, leaving 10 bases of the junction unmatched. This CDR3 region has 18 residues. Germline V gene data show CDR1 as SGDLS and CDR2 as YYNGEE. DNA for the CDR3: TGTGCCAGCAGCGTAGTCCCACCGCTAGCGGGGGCATACAATGAGCAGTTCTTC. Translation gives CASSVVPPLAGAYNEQFF. The full variable domain, completed using reference TRBV9 and TRBJ2-1, is DSGVTQTPKHLITATGQRVTLRCSPRSGDLSVYWYQQSLDQGLQFLIQYYNGEERAKGNILERFSAQQFPDLHSELNLSSLELGDSALYFCASSVVPPLAGAYNEQFFGPGTRLTVL.

The chain links TRBV7-8 to TRBJ2-2; tentatively, D is TRBD1 (5 bases). This CDR3 has 17 amino acids. Trimming took off 3 bases at V and 2 bases at J, with 16 bases between the two ends. Germline loops: CDR1 SGHVS, CDR2 FQNEAQ. In DNA, the CDR3 is TGTGCCAGCAGCTTGAGGTCAGGGAACAGTAACACCGGGGAGCTGTTTTTT. Translation gives CASSLRSGNSNTGELFF.

The rearrangement links TRBV18 to TRBJ2-4; the match to TRBD2 covers 7 bases. Unmatched junction bases numbered 13, after V lost 1 base and J lost 7 bases. In germline, CDR1 is KGHSH, CDR2 LQKENI. The CDR3 length is 17 residues. The DNA for the CDR3 is TGTGCCAGCTCACCACAGGGCCGGCTAGCGGCAAGTAACATTCAGTACTTC. This translates into CASSPQGRLAASNIQYF. Full variable domain (remainder filled in from reference TRBV18 and TRBJ2-4): NAGVMQNPRHLVRRRGQEARLRCSPMKGHSHVYWYRQLPEEGLKFMVYLQKENIIDESGMPKERFSAEFPKEGPSILRIQQVVRGDSAAYFCASSPQGRLAASNIQYFGAGTRLSVL.

The rearrangement uses TRBV19 and TRBJ1-6; D call uncertain. V lost 6 bases, J lost 6 bases, and 9 bases lay in between. CDR1 and CDR2 (germline): LNHDA, SQIVND (reference sequence). The CDR3 has 13 amino acids. The CDR3 here is CASRPRTNSPLHF. The CDR3 DNA reads as TGTGCCAGTAGGCCCAGGACTAATTCACCCCTCCACTTT.

The rearrangement joins TRBV28 to TRBJ2-7; TRBD1 agrees at 8 bases. CDR1 and CDR2 (germline): MDHEN, SYDVKM. The V segment lost 5 bases and the J segment 4 bases; nucleotides outside the gene matches: 4. This CDR3 comprises 13 residues. The CDR3 bases are TGTGCCAGCAGTCCAGGGGGCGGGTACGAGCAGTACGTC. It encodes CASSPGGGYEQYV.

The V call is TRBV10-3, the J call TRBJ2-7; TRBD2 agrees at 7 bases. Germline V lookup: CDR1 ENHRY, CDR2 SYGVKD. V was clipped by 6 bases and J by 3 bases; unmatched bases: 11. The CDR3 contains 15 residues. The CDR3 DNA reads TGTGCCATCAGCAAAGGAGAGGGAGGGAACTACGAGCAGTACGTC. Amino acid sequence: CAISKGEGGNYEQYV.

The rearrangement joins TRBV5-5 to TRBJ2-3; D is ambiguous. V was clipped by 3 bases and J by 2 bases, with 4 bases between them. This CDR3 has 12 residues. The V gene's germline CDR1 is SGHKS and CDR2 YYEKEE (reference sequence). This chain's CDR3 is CASSSVTDTQYF. CDR3 nucleotides: TGTGCCAGCAGCTCTGTCACAGATACGCAGTATTTT.